The subject of this entry is one TCR beta chain. Antigen specificity is unknown. The data belong to a study of T cell repertoires in ileal Crohn's disease. Background on the study: M6 samples are neoterminal ileum biopsies from postoperative colonoscopy. Regarding the study as a whole: Compared with CD4 T cells, sorted CD8 cells carried more expanded clones.

The time point is: neoterminal ileum biopsy at postoperative endoscopy, about 6 months after surgery. Per sample, approximately 540 nanograms of biopsy DNA were TCRB immunosequenced. Assay used: immunoSEQ multiplex PCR; TCRdb lists only in-frame clones, some missing. Among 2,600 or so clones listed, around 84% were seen once. The CDR3 length is 19 residues. Germline V gene data show CDR1 as MNHEY and CDR2 as SMNVEV (reference sequence). Trimming cost V 4 bases and J 0 bases; bases outside gene matches: 12. The clonotype comes from an adult with Crohn's disease. The rearrangement joins TRBV27 to TRBJ2-6, with 7 bases identical to TRBD1. The sample taken for sequencing was ileal tissue. DNA of the CDR3: TGTGCCAGCAGTTCCTTTACAGGGGCCTCCCTCTCTGGGGCCAACGTCCTGACTTTC. Its protein product is CASSSFTGASLSGANVLTF.